Presented here are 22 T cell receptor beta chains from one specimen sequenced in a study of T-cell reconstitution after alpha-beta-depleted transplantation in children. A TCRbeta library incorporating unique molecular identifiers was prepared. TCRdb independently ran MiXCR on the PCR reads; one entry per CDR3 protein. This sample carries around 250,000 distinct CDR3 sequences, roughly 23% of them seen once, and the ten largest clones take over 2.5%. The material sequenced was PBMCs, taken before TCRalphabeta/CD19-depleted stem cell transplant. Receptors originate from a girl aged 2-9 years with Fanconi anemia, due to receive a stem cell transplant.

In this sample, this clonotype turned up many times. V gene TRBV29-1 combines with J gene TRBJ2-3, with D possibly TRBD2 on 7 matching bases. V was trimmed by 1 base and J by 2 bases, leaving 13 bases between them. The germline V gene has CDR1 SQVTM and CDR2 ANQGSEA. The CDR3 has 15 amino acids. The CDR3 is CSVEVGGGLTDTQYF. CDR3 nucleotide sequence: TGCAGCGTTGAAGTTGGGGGGGGGCTCACAGATACGCAGTATTTT.

The chain uses TRBV6-1 and TRBJ2-1; the D gene is possibly TRBD2 (5 bases). Germline CDR1 reads MNHNS; CDR2 reads SASEGT. Trimming pared 6 bases from V and 8 bases from J, leaving 17 bases between. This CDR3 region has 14 residues. The CDR3 nucleotides read TGTGCCAGCAGGAGGAGGCGTCTTAACGATGAGCAGTTCTTC. Its protein product is CASRRRRLNDEQFF.

The chain links TRBV6-1 to TRBJ2-1; TRBD2 agrees at 9 bases. This CDR3 is 16 amino acids long. CDR1 is MNHNS and CDR2 is SASEGT in the germline V gene. With V trimmed by 6 bases and J by 0 bases, 6 bases remained unmatched. The CDR3 loop reads CASREREEASYNEQFF. The CDR3 region has the DNA TGTGCCAGCAGGGAGCGGGAGGAGGCCTCCTACAATGAGCAGTTCTTC.

This clonotype was counted ten times or more. The V and J genes are TRBV20-1 and TRBJ2-1; D unresolved. Germline V gives CDR1 DFQATT, CDR2 SNEGSKA (reference sequence). V lost 3 bases and J lost 3, with 3 bases in between. The CDR3 runs 11 residues. The CDR3 sequence: CSARVYNEQFF. CDR3 DNA sequence: TGCAGTGCTAGGGTCTACAATGAGCAGTTCTTC.

This clonotype occurred many times. The CDR3 DNA follows: TGTGCCAGCAGTGTCATGAGGGACAGGGGTTACCAAGAGACCCAGTACTTC. Its protein product is CASSVMRDRGYQETQYF. This chain joins TRBV25-1 and TRBJ2-5, with 10 positions matching TRBD1. Germline trimming cut 4 bases from V and 0 bases from J; bases unmatched to any gene: 8. Germline CDR1 reads MGHDK; CDR2 reads SYGVNS. The CDR3 has 17 residues.

This chain uses TRBV20-1 with TRBJ2-3; 9 bases align to TRBD2. This CDR3 spans 15 amino acids. The V and J ends lost 0 bases and 9 bases, in that order; junction bases with no gene match: 10. CDR1 DFQATT and CDR2 SNEGSKA come from the germline V gene (reference sequence). CDR3 DNA: TGCAGTGCTAGAGATCGGCGAGCGGGAGGTTTAACGCAGTATTTT. This gives the protein CSARDRRAGGLTQYF.

The chain employs TRBV29-1 and TRBJ1-2; D may be TRBD1 (5 bases). This CDR3 has 14 residues. Germline V lookup: CDR1 SQVTM, CDR2 ANQGSEA. Trimming shortened V by 2 bases and J by 8 bases, and 18 bases separated the two germline ends. The CDR3 DNA follows: TGCAGCGTTGAATCGGAACATAGGGGTCGCGGCTACACCTTC. Residues: CSVESEHRGRGYTF.

This clonotype was counted at least ten times. This chain uses TRBV12-3 or TRBV12-4 with TRBJ2-7, with D tentatively TRBD1 (5 bases). Between the trimmed V and J ends, which lost 2 bases and 4 bases, there was a span of 15 bases. This CDR3 spans 15 amino acids. Here the CDR3 DNA reads TGTGCCAGCAGTTTACAGGGTCTTTTCGGGTACGAGCAGTACTTC. This gives the protein CASSLQGLFGYEQYF.

This clonotype has only a few counts. The chain combines TRBV19 with TRBJ2-1; 7 nucleotides agree with TRBD2. There are 14 residues in the CDR3. Trimming removed 7 bases from V and 4 bases from J; junction bases left unmatched: 7. Germline CDR1 and CDR2: LNHDA and SQIVND (reference sequence). This chain's CDR3 is CASMAGEGYNEQFF. The CDR3 DNA follows: TGTGCCAGTATGGCGGGAGAGGGGTACAATGAGCAGTTCTTC. The whole variable domain, filled in from reference TRBV19 and TRBJ2-1, reads DGGITQSPKYLFRKEGQNVTLSCEQNLNHDAMYWYRQDPGQGLRLIYYSQIVNDFQKGDIAEGYSVSREKKESFPLTVTSAQKNPTAFYLCASMAGEGYNEQFFGPGTRLTVL.

This clonotype was seen repeatedly, ten times or more. The gene calls are TRBV10-3 and TRBJ2-3, with 13 bases identical to TRBD2. The junction had 8 bases not matched to a gene; V was cut back by 7 bases and J by 4 bases. Per germline, CDR1 ENHRY and CDR2 SYGVKD. The CDR3 covers 16 residues. CDR3 sequence (DNA): TGTGCCATCATAACTAGCGGGGGGGGCACGCCAGATACGCAGTATTTT. Translation gives CAIITSGGGTPDTQYF.

This clonotype was picked up many times. V usage is TRBV12-3 or TRBV12-4 and J usage is TRBJ2-3; D is unclear. The CDR3 extends over 13 amino acids. Trimming took 2 bases from V and 1 from J, leaving 4 bases between them. CDR3 DNA: TGTGCCAGCAGTTTAAGGGGCACAGATACGCAGTATTTT. Residues: CASSLRGTDTQYF.

The chain is built from TRBV5-1 and TRBJ2-1; TRBD1 matches at 7 bases. CDR1 is SGHRS and CDR2 is YFSETQ in the germline V gene. The CDR3 runs to 13 residues. The V and J ends lost 2 bases and 6 bases, in that order; junction bases with no gene match: 2. CDR3 residues: CASSFRQGNEQFF. The CDR3 region has the DNA TGCGCCAGCAGCTTCAGACAGGGCAATGAGCAGTTCTTC.

The chain recombines TRBV12-3 or TRBV12-4 with TRBJ1-1; 10 nucleotides align to TRBD1. Trimming took 1 base from V and 1 from J; bases not matched to a gene: 6. This CDR3 is 17 amino acids long. For the CDR3, the DNA is TGTGCCAGCAGTTTAGATCGGACAGGGGGGTCGAACACTGAAGCTTTCTTT. Translating gives CASSLDRTGGSNTEAFF.

The chain carries TRBV28 and TRBJ2-3; 11 bases align to TRBD2. Germline-derived CDR1 and CDR2 are MDHEN and SYDVKM. Trimming removed 4 bases from V and 2 bases from J; junction bases left unmatched: 5. This CDR3 has 16 residues. CDR3 amino acids: CASSSLAGAPTDTQYF. DNA for the CDR3: TGTGCCAGCAGTTCACTAGCGGGAGCACCCACAGATACGCAGTATTTT.

Turning to this clonotype: The junction departs from germline at one end; a sequencing error may be responsible. The chain joins TRBV18 to TRBJ2-7; TRBD1 agrees at 11 bases. From germline, CDR1 is KGHSH and CDR2 LQKENI. CDR3 length equals 15 residues. The CDR3 nucleotides read TGTGCCAGCTCACCACGACAATCGGGACAGGGGGAGCCGTACTTC. This codes for CASSPRQSGQGEPYF.

V and J are TRBV11-2 and TRBJ2-1, with 11 bases fitting TRBD2. The V gene end was trimmed by 2 bases and the J gene end by 3 bases; junction bases not matched to a gene: 3. This CDR3 has 16 amino acids. Per the germline V gene, CDR1 is SGHAT and CDR2 is FQNNGV. CDR3 protein: CASSLLAGGNYNEQFF. The CDR3 DNA reads as TGTGCCAGCAGCTTACTAGCGGGGGGCAACTACAATGAGCAGTTCTTC. Filled out from reference TRBV11-2 and TRBJ2-1, the complete variable domain reads EAGVAQSPRYKIIEKRQSVAFWCNPISGHATLYWYQQILGQGPKLLIQFQNNGVVDDSQLPKDRFSAERLKGVDSTLKIQPAKLEDSAVYLCASSLLAGGNYNEQFFGPGTRLTVL.

This clonotype was observed once. The V gene is TRBV20-1, the J gene TRBJ2-7; 10 nucleotides line up with TRBD2. The V and J ends lost 3 bases and 0 bases, in that order; junction bases with no gene match: 8. The germline gives CDR1 DFQATT, CDR2 SNEGSKA (reference sequence). The length of the CDR3 is 16 residues. CDR3 loop: CSARASGGPSSYEQYF. The DNA of the CDR3 is TGCAGTGCTAGGGCTAGCGGGGGACCGAGCTCCTACGAGCAGTACTTC.

This clonotype was seen ten or more times. The chain recombines TRBV29-1 with TRBJ2-3, with TRBD2 matching over 15 bases. CDR3 length equals 15 residues. In germline, CDR1 is SQVTM, CDR2 ANQGSEA. V dropped 6 bases and J dropped 3; count of bases not matched to a gene: 4. The CDR3 nucleotides are TGCAGCGTCAACGGACTAGCGGGAGGGACAGATACGCAGTATTTT. Translated, it gives CSVNGLAGGTDTQYF.

This clonotype was recorded once. The chain recombines TRBV20-1 with TRBJ1-5; 7 bases match TRBD1. The CDR3 is 18 residues long. V lost 4 bases and J lost 0; bases outside the gene matches: 15. Per the germline V gene, CDR1 is DFQATT and CDR2 is SNEGSKA (reference sequence). In DNA, the CDR3 is TGCAGTGCTAATCGTCCGGGACAGATCCTTTATAGCAATCAGCCCCAGCATTTT. Its translation: CSANRPGQILYSNQPQHF.

This clonotype was picked up many times. The chain recombines TRBV12-3 or TRBV12-4 with TRBJ2-6, with D unclear. The CDR3 covers 15 residues. Trimming took 2 bases from V and 2 from J, leaving 7 bases between them. The CDR3 here is CASSLLAAGANVLTF. The CDR3 region has the DNA TGTGCCAGCAGTTTATTAGCTGCTGGGGCCAACGTCCTGACTTTC.

The V call is TRBV7-7, the J call TRBJ2-3; 12 bases match TRBD2. This CDR3 is 17 amino acids long. J lost 6 bases, V lost 4 bases, and 11 bases had no gene match. Germline V gives CDR1 SSHAT, CDR2 FNYEAQ (reference sequence). The CDR3 loop reads CASSYTPGLAGQDTQYF. CDR3 coding DNA: TGTGCCAGCAGCTATACGCCGGGACTAGCGGGCCAGGATACGCAGTATTTT.

The V and J genes are TRBV20-1 and TRBJ2-1; D ambiguous. V was clipped by 5 bases and J by 10 bases, with 6 bases between them. In germline, CDR1 is DFQATT, CDR2 SNEGSKA (reference sequence). There are 9 residues in the CDR3. The CDR3 here is CSASLEQFF. DNA for the CDR3: TGCAGTGCTTCCCTAGAGCAGTTCTTC.